The 6 T cell receptor beta chains below come from one sample, sequenced in a study of blood T cell repertoires in COVID-19. Clones were sequenced by immunoSEQ multiplex PCR, and TCRdb holds only the in-frame ones, with some missing. The sample has roughly 80,000 clones; about 83% are singletons. Specimen: peripheral blood. The source is a woman older than 75 with acute or convalescent COVID-19.

DNA of the CDR3: TGCGCCAGCCGTCCAGGCACGAACACCGGGGAGCTGTTTTTT. This encodes CASRPGTNTGELFF. This chain connects TRBV5-1 to TRBJ2-2; no clear D. The ends were cut back, 7 bases at V and 0 bases at J, with 10 bases in the middle. The CDR3 is 14 residues long. Per germline, CDR1 SGHRS and CDR2 YFSETQ.

This chain uses TRBV19 with TRBJ2-1; D is perhaps TRBD2 (6 bases). The V end was cut by 8 bases, the J end by 0 bases, with 14 bases between. CDR3 length equals 15 residues. Germline-derived CDR1 and CDR2 are LNHDA and SQIVND (reference sequence). The CDR3 region has the DNA TGTGCCAGTTTCAGCCGGAGGGGCTCCTACAATGAGCAGTTCTTC. Protein: CASFSRRGSYNEQFF.

The chain has TRBV7-2 and TRBJ1-4; maybe TRBD1 (5 bases). Germline lookup yields CDR1 SGHTA and CDR2 FQGNSA. This CDR3 has 14 residues. Trimming removed 3 bases from V and 3 bases from J, with 8 bases in between. In DNA, the CDR3 is TGTGCCAGCAGCTTTACAGGCGCTAATGAAAAACTGTTTTTT. This sequence encodes CASSFTGANEKLFF.

J is TRBJ1-1 and V is TRBV6-5; D uncertain. V was pared by 6 bases and J by 2 bases, with 10 bases between. Germline V gene sequence: CDR1 MNHEY, CDR2 SVGAGI. This CDR3 has 13 residues. The CDR3 is CASSININTEAFF. As DNA, the CDR3 is TGTGCCAGCAGCATTAACATTAACACTGAAGCTTTCTTT.

This chain connects TRBV10-2 to TRBJ2-1; TRBD2 might be the D (5 bases). Per germline, CDR1 WSHSY and CDR2 SAAADI. The CDR3 sequence is 15 residues long. V lost 3 bases and J lost 0, with 9 bases in between. This CDR3 is CASSDRRVSYNEQFF. The CDR3, as DNA: TGCGCCAGCAGTGATCGGCGGGTCTCCTACAATGAGCAGTTCTTC.

V is TRBV5-4 and J is TRBJ2-2, with 10 bases lining up with TRBD1. V was clipped by 4 bases and J by 5 bases; unmatched bases: 5. The CDR3 has 15 residues. Germline V gives CDR1 SGHNT, CDR2 YYREEE (reference sequence). CDR3 bases: TGTGCCAGCAGCCCGGGACAGGGGTGGACCGGGGAGCTGTTTTTT. It specifies CASSPGQGWTGELFF.